The next 11 T cell receptor beta chains were all read from a single sample in a study of control samples from healthy donors and cancer patients. The table came from immunoSEQ multiplex PCR; TCRdb's copy has only in-frame clones and leaves some out. Among some 130,000 clones listed, around nine tenths were seen once. Source material: blood. The receptors originated from a man aged 25 to 40 in good health.

V is TRBV5-4 and J is TRBJ2-7, with 12 bases fitting TRBD2. CDR1 is SGHNT and CDR2 is YYREEE in the germline V gene (reference sequence). CDR3 size: 16 residues. V gave up 3 bases and J gave up 6 bases; unmatched junction bases: 10. The DNA for the CDR3 is TGTGCCAGCAGCTCAATAACTAGCGGGAGGTCTGGCGAGCAGTACTTC. This encodes CASSSITSGRSGEQYF.

The chain employs TRBV10-3 and TRBJ1-1, with D tentatively TRBD1 (6 bases). The CDR3 extends over 14 amino acids. Germline CDR1 ENHRY, CDR2 SYGVKD. V was shortened by 1 base and J by 1 base, with 7 bases between the two germline ends. The CDR3 sequence is CAISEWGQNTEAFF. DNA of the CDR3: TGTGCCATCAGTGAGTGGGGACAGAACACTGAAGCTTTCTTT.

This chain joins TRBV18 and TRBJ1-5; D gene unclear. The V gene lost 3 bases and the J gene lost 2 bases, with 20 bases spanning the gap. The germline CDR1 and CDR2 sequences are KGHSH and LQKENI. There are 18 residues in the CDR3. The CDR3 DNA sequence: TGTGCCAGCTCACCGGGTCAAAATGTCTGGTTGGGCAATCAGCCCCAGCATTTT. It yields the protein CASSPGQNVWLGNQPQHF. Drawing the rest from reference TRBV18 and TRBJ1-5, the complete variable domain is NAGVMQNPRHLVRRRGQEARLRCSPMKGHSHVYWYRQLPEEGLKFMVYLQKENIIDESGMPKERFSAEFPKEGPSILRIQQVVRGDSAAYFCASSPGQNVWLGNQPQHFGDGTRLSIL.

The chain recombines TRBV6-2 or TRBV6-3 with TRBJ2-5; D not resolved. The CDR3 is 13 residues long. V was clipped by 0 bases and J by 3 bases, with 5 bases between them. Looked up from germline, CDR1 is MNHEY and CDR2 is SVGEGT. CDR3 bases: TGTGCCAGCAGTTACTCGCCCGAAGAGACCCAGTACTTC. Its translation is CASSYSPEETQYF.

The CDR3 reads CASPLLNEQYF. The CDR3 coding sequence is TGTGCCAGTCCGCTTTTGAACGAGCAGTACTTC. The chain joins TRBV27 to TRBJ2-7, with D unclear. This CDR3 comprises 11 residues. V dropped 9 bases and J dropped 5 bases, with 11 bases sitting between them. Per the germline V gene, CDR1 is MNHEY and CDR2 is SMNVEV (reference sequence).

This clone occurred a few times. This chain joins TRBV6-5 and TRBJ2-1; 9 nucleotides match TRBD2. In germline, CDR1 is MNHEY, CDR2 SVGAGI. CDR3 length: 15 amino acids. V lost 8 bases and J lost 4; bases outside the gene matches: 9. CDR3 DNA sequence: TGTGCCAGCGGTTCGGGCGGGAGGGCTTACAATGAGCAGTTCTTC. It codes for CASGSGGRAYNEQFF.

The V and J genes are TRBV9 and TRBJ1-2; no clear D. CDR1 SGDLS and CDR2 YYNGEE come from the germline V gene. The CDR3 has 14 amino acids. The V end lost 3 bases, the J end lost 0 bases, and 9 bases lay between the germline ends. The CDR3 DNA sequence: TGTGCCAGCAGCGGAGGTGGTACTAACTATGGCTACACCTTC. Amino acid sequence: CASSGGGTNYGYTF.

The J gene is TRBJ1-2, the V gene TRBV4-2; unclear D gene. In germline, CDR1 is LGHNA, CDR2 YNFKEQ. V lost 0 bases, J lost 7 bases, and 15 bases lay in between. The CDR3 totals 15 residues. The CDR3 spells CASSQDKATRGGYTF. Written as DNA, the CDR3 is TGTGCCAGCAGCCAAGATAAGGCTACGAGAGGTGGCTACACCTTC.

The rearrangement links TRBV7-3 to TRBJ2-2, with TRBD2 identical over 7 bases. The germline V gene has CDR1 SGHTA and CDR2 FQGTGA. V lost 4 bases, J lost 6 bases, and 8 bases stayed unmatched. There are 15 residues in the CDR3. The CDR3 is CASSSNPAGAGELFF. CDR3 coding DNA: TGTGCCAGCAGCTCTAACCCGGCGGGAGCCGGGGAGCTGTTTTTT.

Only one count was recorded for this clone. This rearrangement joins TRBV6-4 to TRBJ1-2; possible D gene TRBD1, 5 bases. CDR3 length: 15 residues. Germline-derived CDR1 and CDR2 are MRHNA and SNTAGT. The ends were cut back, 0 bases at V and 3 bases at J, with 11 bases in the middle. CDR3 DNA: TGTGCCAGCAGTGACTCGCGGCAGGGAGACTATGGCTACACCTTC. It specifies CASSDSRQGDYGYTF.

V and J are TRBV9 and TRBJ2-1; D unresolved. There are 16 residues in the CDR3. CDR1 and CDR2 (germline): SGDLS, YYNGEE. V dropped 0 bases and J dropped 0 bases, with 10 bases sitting between them. CDR3 nucleotides: TGTGCCAGCAGCGTAGGTCTAGGGCCCTCCTACAATGAGCAGTTCTTC. Its protein is CASSVGLGPSYNEQFF.